Each of the 20 T cell receptor beta chains below was sequenced from the same sample in a study of long-term antiretroviral therapy in people with HIV (dated by TCRdb to between 2020 and 2023). The immunoSEQ hsTCRB v3.0 assay was used at survey level resolution to sequence the TRB variable region. TCRdb re-hosts the immuneACCESS table, in-frame sequences only. Its copies lack some clones; in the studies checked, an unresolved V gene accounts for under half of them, and the cause for the rest is not known. The sample table holds around 12,000 clones, of which roughly 80% were seen once. Together, the top ten hold around an eighth of the sample. The input for sequencing was unsorted PBMCs, taken 1.2 years after starting antiretroviral therapy. The receptors originated from a man between 40 and 49 years old with HIV.

The chain combines TRBV6-1 with TRBJ1-1, with unresolved D. Per the germline V gene, CDR1 is MNHNS and CDR2 is SASEGT. The CDR3 length is 16 residues. V was trimmed by 2 bases and J by 2 bases, leaving 15 bases between them. The CDR3 region has the DNA TGTGCCAGCAGTGAAATTGGCCGGTTAGGAAACACTGAAGCTTTCTTT. Its protein product is CASSEIGRLGNTEAFF.

This chain uses TRBV4-3 with TRBJ2-3, with D uncertain. The V end was cut by 0 bases, the J end by 6 bases, with 7 bases between. CDR1 is LGHNA and CDR2 is YSLEER in the germline V gene. The CDR3 has 13 residues. The CDR3, as DNA: TGCGCCAGCAGCCAAGAAAGGAAGGATACGCAGTATTTT. This sequence encodes CASSQERKDTQYF.

The chain combines TRBV27 with TRBJ2-7; maybe TRBD2 (6 bases). CDR1 is MNHEY, CDR2 SMNVEV, per germline (reference sequence). The CDR3 is 14 residues long. Trimming stripped 6 bases from V and 2 bases from J, with 14 bases between. The CDR3: CASSPSGGTYEQYF. The DNA for the CDR3 is TGTGCCAGCAGCCCCAGTGGGGGGACCTACGAGCAGTACTTC.

The chain combines TRBV2 with TRBJ2-7; 7 bases line up with TRBD1. With V trimmed by 7 bases and J by 2 bases, 11 bases remained unmatched. This CDR3 contains 15 residues. CDR1 is SNHLY, CDR2 FYNNEI, per germline. The CDR3 is CASNEAVGQTYEQYF. The CDR3 region has the DNA TGTGCCAGCAACGAAGCCGTGGGACAGACCTACGAGCAGTACTTC.

This chain connects TRBV5-1 to TRBJ2-3, with TRBD2 matching over 12 bases. Germline V gene lookup returns CDR1 SGHRS and CDR2 YFSETQ. Trimming removed 4 bases from V and 4 bases from J; junction bases left unmatched: 7. The CDR3 is 16 residues long. The CDR3 DNA is TGCGCCAGCAGCCATAAGACTAGCGGGGGCTCAGATACGCAGTATTTT. Translating it yields CASSHKTSGGSDTQYF.

The chain combines TRBV4-3 with TRBJ2-1; D is ambiguous. The V gene lost 0 bases and the J gene lost 5 bases, with 5 bases spanning the gap. The CDR3 runs to 13 residues. Germline lookup yields CDR1 LGHNA and CDR2 YSLEER. This chain's CDR3 is CASSQDGHNEQFF. As DNA, the CDR3 is TGCGCCAGCAGCCAAGATGGGCACAATGAGCAGTTCTTC.

This clone was counted once. This chain connects TRBV30 to TRBJ2-2, with 8 bases that match TRBD2. Germline CDR1 reads GTSNPN; CDR2 reads SVGIG (reference sequence). Trimming at V came to 4 bases and at J to 7 bases, leaving 14 bases not matched to a gene. The CDR3 is 16 residues long. CDR3 loop: CAWKLGIGGGIGELFF. The DNA for the CDR3 is TGTGCCTGGAAGTTGGGGATCGGCGGGGGGATCGGGGAGCTGTTTTTT. Filled out from reference TRBV30 and TRBJ2-2, the complete variable domain reads SQTIHQWPATLVQPVGSPLSLECTVEGTSNPNLYWYRQAAGRGLQLLFYSVGIGQISSEVPQNLSASRPQDRQFILSSKKLLLSDSGFYLCAWKLGIGGGIGELFFGEGSRLTVL.

The chain has TRBV11-2 and TRBJ1-2, with TRBD1 identical over 11 bases. The CDR3 totals 15 residues. Germline loops: CDR1 SGHAT, CDR2 FQNNGV. The junction had 6 bases not matched to a gene; V was cut back by 3 bases and J by 6 bases. Here the CDR3 reads CASSFSGTGGDGYTF. As DNA, the CDR3 is TGTGCCAGCAGCTTTTCCGGGACAGGGGGTGATGGCTACACCTTC.

The chain uses TRBV19 and TRBJ2-3; TRBD2 agrees at 12 bases. Germline CDR1 reads LNHDA; CDR2 reads SQIVND (reference sequence). V gave up 3 bases and J gave up 7 bases; unmatched junction bases: 5. The CDR3 runs to 15 residues. CDR3 nucleotide sequence: TGTGCCAGTAGTATTCGGACTAGCGGGGATAATACGCAGTATTTT. This translates into CASSIRTSGDNTQYF.

The chain couples TRBV6-1 to TRBJ1-1; perhaps TRBD1 as D (6 bases). In germline, CDR1 is MNHNS, CDR2 SASEGT. This CDR3 contains 15 residues. V lost 4 bases and J lost 1, with 13 bases in between. DNA for the CDR3: TGTGCCAGCAGTGGGGTGAGGGGGGCGAACACTGAAGCTTTCTTT. Protein sequence: CASSGVRGANTEAFF.

V usage is TRBV28 and J usage is TRBJ2-1, with a tentative D call TRBD2 (5 bases). Trimming took 2 bases from V and 2 from J, leaving 10 bases between them. Germline V gene sequence: CDR1 MDHEN, CDR2 SYDVKM. The CDR3 runs 15 residues. In DNA, the CDR3 is TGTGCCAGCAGTTTAAGAGCGGCGACCTACAATGAGCAGTTCTTC. Its translation is CASSLRAATYNEQFF.

The chain carries TRBV6-6 and TRBJ2-1; D call uncertain. This CDR3 has 12 amino acids. Germline V gene data show CDR1 as MNHNY and CDR2 as SVGAGI (reference sequence). The V gene lost 7 bases and the J gene lost 4 bases, with 8 bases spanning the gap. The CDR3 protein is CASTDQYNEQFF. CDR3 DNA: TGTGCCAGCACCGACCAATACAATGAGCAGTTCTTC.

V and J are TRBV29-1 and TRBJ1-2, with D possibly matching TRBD1 (5 bases). CDR1 SQVTM and CDR2 ANQGSEA come from the germline V gene. Trimming pared 0 bases from V and 0 bases from J, leaving 17 bases between. The CDR3 runs 17 residues. The CDR3 loop is CSVEDRSLGHPNYGYTF. CDR3 DNA: TGCAGCGTTGAAGATCGGTCCTTAGGACACCCTAACTATGGCTACACCTTC.

This clone was counted once. The chain carries TRBV19 and TRBJ1-1; D ambiguous. V was shortened by 1 base and J by 1 base, with 4 bases between the two germline ends. This CDR3 has 13 amino acids. The V gene's germline CDR1 is LNHDA and CDR2 SQIVND (reference sequence). DNA for the CDR3: TGTGCCAGTAGTATAGGCCAGAACACTGAAGCTTTCTTT. Amino acid sequence: CASSIGQNTEAFF. Drawing the rest from reference TRBV19 and TRBJ1-1, the complete variable domain is DGGITQSPKYLFRKEGQNVTLSCEQNLNHDAMYWYRQDPGQGLRLIYYSQIVNDFQKGDIAEGYSVSREKKESFPLTVTSAQKNPTAFYLCASSIGQNTEAFFGQGTRLTVV.

The chain is built from TRBV6-1 and TRBJ2-7; D not certain. The CDR3 runs 13 residues. V dropped 3 bases and J dropped 3 bases, with 9 bases sitting between them. Germline V CDR1 and CDR2: MNHNS, SASEGT. In nucleotides, the CDR3 is TGTGCCAGCAGTGAGGGCCACCTCTACGAGCAGTACTTC. This gives the protein CASSEGHLYEQYF.

This clone was detected a few times. The rearrangement uses TRBV6-5 and TRBJ1-6; tentatively, D is TRBD1 (5 bases). CDR1 and CDR2 (germline): MNHEY, SVGAGI. Trimming removed 5 bases from V and 10 bases from J, with 9 bases in between. The CDR3 has 12 residues. The DNA of the CDR3 is TGTGCCAGCAGTCCGGGGGTATCACCCCTCCACTTT. Its protein product is CASSPGVSPLHF.

V and J are TRBV10-2 and TRBJ1-2; D is perhaps TRBD1 (5 bases). In germline, CDR1 is WSHSY, CDR2 SAAADI. CDR3 size: 13 residues. Trimming stripped 0 bases from V and 7 bases from J, with 9 bases between. The CDR3 bases are TGCGCCAGCAGTGAGTCGGCAGGGTCTGGCTACACCTTC. This encodes CASSESAGSGYTF.

This clone is judged medium-sized. The chain carries TRBV4-3 and TRBJ2-1, with 8 bases lining up with TRBD2. This CDR3 spans 16 amino acids. Germline V gives CDR1 LGHNA, CDR2 YSLEER. The ends lost 1 base at V and 2 bases at J; junction bases unmatched: 4. DNA for the CDR3: TGCGCCAGCAGCCAAGGAAGCGGGGGTGCCTACAATGAGCAGTTCTTC. This sequence encodes CASSQGSGGAYNEQFF.

As to this clone: The sample holds other DNA sequences that translate to the same CDR3. The V call is TRBV6-1, the J call TRBJ1-6; perhaps TRBD1 as D (5 bases). CDR3 length: 14 residues. Germline lookup yields CDR1 MNHNS and CDR2 SASEGT. The V end was cut by 4 bases, the J end by 4 bases, with 8 bases between. The CDR3 DNA is TGTGCCAGCAGTGCGGGACCGTATAATTCACCCCTCCACTTT. It encodes CASSAGPYNSPLHF.

The CDR3 region has the DNA TGTGCCAGCTCATCGGGACGGAAGAACACTGAAGCTTTCTTT. The encoded protein is CASSSGRKNTEAFF. The J gene is TRBJ1-1, the V gene TRBV18, with a weak D call TRBD1 (5 bases). This CDR3 is built from 14 residues. Germline lookup yields CDR1 KGHSH and CDR2 LQKENI. V lost 5 bases, J lost 1 base, and 11 bases lay in between.